The clone carrying this T cell receptor (beta chain) was detected a few times. This entry comes from a study of T cells in Graves' hyperthyroidism and ophthalmopathy. Amplified TCR beta CDR3 regions came from RNA transcripts. Researchers ran a first-round RT-PCR on the TCR CDR3 using the HTBI primer set. TCRdb redid the calling of the multiplex PCR reads with MiXCR, one entry per CDR3 protein. The sample consists of about 640,000 distinct CDR3 sequences, about 14% of them appearing once. V was clipped by 6 bases and J by 2 bases; unmatched bases: 6. Germline V gene lookup returns CDR1 MNHEY and CDR2 SVGEGT. This CDR3 contains 15 residues.

The genes are TRBV6-2 or TRBV6-3 and TRBJ2-1, with TRBD1 matching 8 bases. Sequenced: blood. The sequence was obtained from a woman in her forties or fifties with Graves' ophthalmopathy. The CDR3 loop reads CASSNWDRTYNEQFF. The CDR3 DNA is TGTGCCAGCAGCAACTGGGACAGGACCTACAATGAGCAGTTCTTC.